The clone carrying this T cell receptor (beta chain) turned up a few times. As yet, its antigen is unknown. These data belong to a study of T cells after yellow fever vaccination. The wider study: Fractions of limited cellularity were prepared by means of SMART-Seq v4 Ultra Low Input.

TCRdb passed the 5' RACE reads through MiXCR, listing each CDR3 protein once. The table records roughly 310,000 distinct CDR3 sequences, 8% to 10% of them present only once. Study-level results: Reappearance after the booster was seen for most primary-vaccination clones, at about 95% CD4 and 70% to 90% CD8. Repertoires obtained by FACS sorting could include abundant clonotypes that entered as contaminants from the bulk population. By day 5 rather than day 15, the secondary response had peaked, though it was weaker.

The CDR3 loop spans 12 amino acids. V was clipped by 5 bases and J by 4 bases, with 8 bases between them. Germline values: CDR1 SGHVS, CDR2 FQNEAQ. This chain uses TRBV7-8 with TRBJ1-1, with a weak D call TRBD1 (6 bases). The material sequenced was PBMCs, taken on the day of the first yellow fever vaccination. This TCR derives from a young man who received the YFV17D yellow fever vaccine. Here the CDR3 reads CASSQQGTEAFF. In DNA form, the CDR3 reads TGTGCCAGCAGCCAACAGGGCACTGAAGCTTTCTTT.